The 32 T cell receptor beta chains reported below all come from one sample, sequenced in a study of cytomegalovirus exposure and HLA in healthy donors. The protocol was immunoSEQ multiplex PCR, while the TCRdb copy is restricted to in-frame clones and leaves out a portion. The repertoire holds just over 20,000 clones, with roughly 97% as singletons. The sample comprised PBMCs. These receptors were collected from a man aged 25-40 years in good health and CMV-seropositive.

The rearrangement uses TRBV5-1 and TRBJ2-1; TRBD2 agrees at 10 bases. CDR1 and CDR2 from the germline V gene are SGHRS and YFSETQ. This CDR3 has 16 residues. V was clipped by 6 bases and J by 7 bases; unmatched bases: 13. CDR3 sequence: CASTPFLAGGMNEQFF. CDR3 nucleotide sequence: TGCGCCAGCACCCCTTTTTTAGCGGGAGGAATGAATGAGCAGTTCTTC.

The J gene is TRBJ1-2, the V gene TRBV28; maybe TRBD1 (6 bases). The length of the CDR3 is 14 residues. Germline CDR1 MDHEN, CDR2 SYDVKM. Between the trimmed V and J ends, which lost 2 bases and 1 base, there was a span of 8 bases. The CDR3 coding sequence is TGTGCCAGCAGTTTAACAGGGAGTAACTATGGCTACACCTTC. Its translation: CASSLTGSNYGYTF.

V usage is TRBV27 and J usage is TRBJ1-1; 8 positions agree with TRBD1. J was trimmed by 1 base and V by 5 bases; bases with no gene match: 6. This CDR3 has 15 residues. In germline, CDR1 is MNHEY, CDR2 SMNVEV (reference sequence). CDR3 amino acids: CASSPRTGPNTEAFF. DNA for the CDR3: TGTGCCAGCAGTCCTCGGACAGGGCCGAACACTGAAGCTTTCTTT.

The gene calls are TRBV11-2 and TRBJ2-7, with TRBD2 as a possible D gene (6 bases). This CDR3 has 15 amino acids. Trimming took off 0 bases at V and 2 bases at J, with 11 bases between the two ends. The germline V gene has CDR1 SGHAT and CDR2 FQNNGV. This CDR3 reads CASSLESGGTYEQYF. CDR3 DNA sequence: TGTGCCAGCAGCTTAGAATCTGGGGGGACCTACGAGCAGTACTTC.

The chain couples TRBV13 to TRBJ2-3, with 13 bases lining up with TRBD2. Per the germline V gene, CDR1 is PRHDT and CDR2 is FYEKMQ (reference sequence). V was clipped by 5 bases and J by 7 bases; unmatched bases: 3. The CDR3 contains 14 residues. The CDR3 loop is CASSHGTSGNTQYF. The CDR3 bases are TGTGCCAGCAGCCACGGGACTAGCGGGAATACGCAGTATTTT.

The chain has TRBV6-5 and TRBJ2-7; 7 nucleotides align to TRBD2. This CDR3 contains 16 residues. Germline CDR1 is MNHEY and CDR2 is SVGAGI. J was trimmed by 2 bases and V by 0 bases; bases with no gene match: 7. The chain's CDR3 is CASSYSKRGPPYEQYF. CDR3 nucleotides: TGTGCCAGCAGTTACTCGAAGCGGGGTCCCCCCTACGAGCAGTACTTC.

V gene TRBV27 combines with J gene TRBJ2-1; TRBD2 matches at 10 bases. J gave up 8 bases and V 5 bases, and 12 bases lay outside the gene matches. Germline assignment: CDR1 MNHEY and CDR2 SMNVEV (reference sequence). This CDR3 is built from 16 residues. Here the CDR3 DNA reads TGTGCCAGCAGTCCAACGAGCGGGAGGGCCCCGGATGAGCAGTTCTTC. As protein: CASSPTSGRAPDEQFF.

This clone was observed once. The chain is built from TRBV5-4 and TRBJ2-7, with D uncertain. V was cut by 2 bases and J by 2 bases, with 14 bases left in between. The germline V gene has CDR1 SGHNT and CDR2 YYREEE (reference sequence). This CDR3 comprises 15 residues. The CDR3 sequence: CASSFGVIPAYEQYF. The CDR3 nucleotides read TGTGCCAGCAGCTTTGGTGTTATTCCAGCCTACGAGCAGTACTTC.

This chain links TRBV7-2 with TRBJ2-7; TRBD2 matches at 11 bases. V was pared by 2 bases and J by 0 bases, with 3 bases of the junction left unmatched. There are 16 residues in the CDR3. Germline assignment: CDR1 SGHTA and CDR2 FQGNSA. This CDR3 reads CASSLLAGGLSYEQYF. CDR3 sequence (DNA): TGTGCCAGCAGCTTACTAGCGGGAGGTCTCTCCTACGAGCAGTACTTC.

The chain links TRBV27 to TRBJ2-1; possibly TRBD1 for D (5 bases). The CDR3 runs 15 residues. CDR1 is MNHEY, CDR2 SMNVEV, per germline (reference sequence). Trimming cost V 6 bases and J 2 bases, with 14 bases left between them. CDR3 nucleotide sequence: TGTGCCAGCAGCCCCTGGGGCGGAACCTACAATGAGCAGTTCTTC. It specifies CASSPWGGTYNEQFF.

The chain links TRBV28 to TRBJ2-2; 7 nucleotides align to TRBD2. Looked up from germline, CDR1 is MDHEN and CDR2 is SYDVKM. The ends lost 6 bases at V and 7 bases at J; junction bases unmatched: 5. There are 13 residues in the CDR3. The chain's CDR3 is CASSPAGSGELFF. DNA of the CDR3: TGTGCCAGCAGCCCAGCGGGAAGCGGGGAGCTGTTTTTT.

This chain uses TRBV28 with TRBJ1-1, with 8 nucleotides matching TRBD1. From germline, CDR1 is MDHEN and CDR2 SYDVKM. V lost 3 bases, J lost 6 bases, and 9 bases stayed unmatched. The length of the CDR3 is 15 residues. The CDR3 spells CASSFTGQGFSEAFF. CDR3 DNA sequence: TGTGCCAGCAGTTTTACCGGACAGGGTTTCTCTGAAGCTTTCTTT.

The chain recombines TRBV27 with TRBJ1-2; D gene unclear. CDR1 MNHEY and CDR2 SMNVEV come from the germline V gene (reference sequence). V lost 8 bases, J lost 5 bases, and 24 bases lay in between. CDR3 length: 16 amino acids. Written as DNA, the CDR3 is TGTGCCAGCGGCTCATCCCGGGAACAAAGATGGTATGGCTACACCTTC. It encodes CASGSSREQRWYGYTF.

This clone was found once. The J gene is TRBJ2-3, the V gene TRBV2; D unclear. The CDR3 length is 12 residues. Deletions cut 6 bases from V and 4 bases from J, with 8 bases between. In germline, CDR1 is SNHLY, CDR2 FYNNEI. CDR3 sequence (DNA): TGTGCCAGCAGGACACATCCAGATACGCAGTATTTT. It specifies CASRTHPDTQYF. Using reference TRBV2 and TRBJ2-3 for the parts outside the CDR3, the full variable domain is EPEVTQTPSHQVTQMGQEVILRCVPISNHLYFYWYRQILGQKVEFLVSFYNNEISEKSEIFDDQFSVERPDGSNFTLKIRSTKLEDSAMYFCASRTHPDTQYFGPGTRLTVL.

The chain couples TRBV30 to TRBJ1-2, with TRBD1 matching 8 bases. The V gene end was trimmed by 1 base and the J gene end by 5 bases; junction bases not matched to a gene: 9. Germline CDR1 is GTSNPN and CDR2 is SVGIG (reference sequence). The CDR3 has 15 amino acids. In nucleotides, the CDR3 is TGTGCCTGGAGTGCAAAGGGGACAGGAGGTTATGGCTACACCTTC. It is translated as CAWSAKGTGGYGYTF.

In this sample, this clone turned up once. The chain has TRBV7-2 and TRBJ2-7; 7 bases match TRBD1. Per germline, CDR1 SGHTA and CDR2 FQGNSA. This CDR3 region has 15 residues. J lost 0 bases, V lost 1 base, and 3 bases had no gene match. This CDR3 reads CASSLGTGFSYEQYF. The CDR3 nucleotides read TGTGCCAGCAGCTTAGGGACAGGTTTCTCCTACGAGCAGTACTTC.

In this sample, this clone turned up a few times. V gene TRBV11-2 combines with J gene TRBJ2-3; 7 nucleotides match TRBD1. This CDR3 is 15 amino acids long. CDR1 and CDR2 (germline): SGHAT, FQNNGV. V lost 4 bases and J lost 4; bases outside the gene matches: 8. The CDR3: CASSYPGGFSDTQYF. DNA for the CDR3: TGTGCCAGCAGCTATCCAGGGGGTTTTTCAGATACGCAGTATTTT.

The chain combines TRBV7-3 with TRBJ2-2; 8 bases agree with TRBD2. V was clipped by 5 bases and J by 5 bases; unmatched bases: 7. The germline V gene has CDR1 SGHTA and CDR2 FQGTGA. CDR3 length equals 15 residues. The CDR3 is CASSPGTSDTGELFF. CDR3 coding DNA: TGTGCCAGCAGCCCTGGGACTAGTGATACCGGGGAGCTGTTTTTT.

The chain joins TRBV27 to TRBJ2-2; 10 nucleotides agree with TRBD1. The CDR3 is 16 amino acids. J gave up 5 bases and V 0 bases, and 3 bases lay outside the gene matches. Germline loops: CDR1 MNHEY, CDR2 SMNVEV (reference sequence). This CDR3 reads CASSLSGTGATGELFF. The CDR3 region has the DNA TGTGCCAGCAGTTTATCCGGGACAGGGGCGACCGGGGAGCTGTTTTTT.

The gene calls are TRBV5-1 and TRBJ2-4, with TRBD2 matching 9 bases. The trim removed 3 bases at V and 7 bases at J, leaving 5 bases unmatched. The CDR3 is 14 amino acids. Germline CDR1 and CDR2: SGHRS and YFSETQ. In DNA, the CDR3 is TGCGCCAGCAGCTCCGGACTAGCGATGAACATTCAGTACTTC. Translation: CASSSGLAMNIQYF. Using reference TRBV5-1 and TRBJ2-4 for the parts outside the CDR3, the full variable domain is KAGVTQTPRYLIKTRGQQVTLSCSPISGHRSVSWYQQTPGQGLQFLFEYFSETQRNKGNFPGRFSGRQFSNSRSEMNVSTLELGDSALYLCASSSGLAMNIQYFGAGTRLSVL.

This chain joins TRBV13 and TRBJ2-1; 7 bases line up with TRBD2. Germline lookup yields CDR1 PRHDT and CDR2 FYEKMQ (reference sequence). The CDR3 extends over 13 amino acids. J lost 5 bases, V lost 3 bases, and 1 base had no gene match. This CDR3 is CASSFLADNEQFF. The CDR3 DNA follows: TGTGCCAGCAGCTTTCTAGCGGACAATGAGCAGTTCTTC.

The chain couples TRBV29-1 to TRBJ1-1; D is unclear. V shed 6 bases and J shed 5 bases, with 16 bases lying between them. CDR3 size: 13 residues. Germline CDR1 is SQVTM and CDR2 is ANQGSEA. CDR3 in amino acids: CSVPDPGGTEAFF. In nucleotides, the CDR3 is TGCAGCGTCCCTGACCCGGGAGGGACTGAAGCTTTCTTT.

CDR3 DNA sequence: TGCGCCAGCAGCTTGGAAGGGGGCGCTGACTACGAGCAGTACTTC. Translating it yields CASSLEGGADYEQYF. J is TRBJ2-7 and V is TRBV5-1; TRBD1 matches at 7 bases. Germline loops: CDR1 SGHRS, CDR2 YFSETQ. The CDR3 covers 15 residues. After removal of 0 bases from V and 3 bases from J, the junction contained 6 bases not matched to a gene.

This clone was recorded only once. The chain has TRBV28 and TRBJ2-7; D is unclear. The ends were cut back, 4 bases at V and 7 bases at J, with 14 bases in the middle. The germline V gene has CDR1 MDHEN and CDR2 SYDVKM. This CDR3 comprises 13 residues. This CDR3 reads CASSSLDTHEQYF. As DNA, the CDR3 is TGTGCCAGCAGTTCCCTAGATACACATGAGCAGTACTTC.

The genes are TRBV6-4 and TRBJ2-3; TRBD1 is a possible D gene (7 bases). Trimming pared 8 bases from V and 0 bases from J, leaving 12 bases between. The germline CDR1 and CDR2 sequences are MRHNA and SNTAGT. This CDR3 has 14 amino acids. CDR3 nucleotides: TGTGCCAGCTCGACAGGGACTAGCACAGATACGCAGTATTTT. Its translation is CASSTGTSTDTQYF.

V and J are TRBV25-1 and TRBJ2-7; the match to TRBD2 covers 7 bases. V lost 6 bases to trimming and J lost 7 bases; unmatched junction nucleotides: 12. The germline V gene has CDR1 MGHDK and CDR2 SYGVNS. The CDR3 covers 14 residues. In nucleotides, the CDR3 is TGTGCCAGCAGCAGGGCGGGAGAGGTGAGGGAGCAGTACTTC. Protein product: CASSRAGEVREQYF.

The chain joins TRBV6-6 to TRBJ2-7, with 7 nucleotides matching TRBD1. The J segment lost 1 base and the V segment lost 7 bases, leaving 10 bases of the junction unmatched. There are 15 residues in the CDR3. Looked up from germline, CDR1 is MNHNY and CDR2 is SVGAGI (reference sequence). CDR3 loop: CASKEGGLLSYEQYF. The CDR3, as DNA: TGTGCCAGCAAGGAAGGGGGCCTTCTTTCCTACGAGCAGTACTTC.

The gene calls are TRBV28 and TRBJ1-5; D ambiguous. Looked up from germline, CDR1 is MDHEN and CDR2 is SYDVKM. The CDR3 contains 15 residues. Deletions cut 4 bases from V and 6 bases from J, with 16 bases between. The CDR3 bases are TGTGCCAGCAGTTACCCTCAGCGAGGGCGTCAGCCCCAGCATTTT. Translating gives CASSYPQRGRQPQHF.

The chain uses TRBV28 and TRBJ2-7; 7 nucleotides match TRBD1. This CDR3 contains 14 residues. Per the germline V gene, CDR1 is MDHEN and CDR2 is SYDVKM. V trimming: 2 bases; J trimming: 2 bases; junction bases outside the gene matches: 3. CDR3 in DNA: TGTGCCAGCAGTTTAACAGGGACAGCCTACGAGCAGTACTTC. Translated: CASSLTGTAYEQYF.

This chain uses TRBV5-4 with TRBJ1-1; no clear D gene. CDR3 length: 15 residues. The germline gives CDR1 SGHNT, CDR2 YYREEE (reference sequence). Trimming took off 0 bases at V and 8 bases at J, with 17 bases between the two ends. The CDR3 region is CASSLEPTESREAFF. CDR3 coding DNA: TGTGCCAGCAGCTTGGAACCCACTGAAAGCAGGGAAGCTTTCTTT.

V gene TRBV29-1 combines with J gene TRBJ2-2; 9 bases line up with TRBD2. Per the germline V gene, CDR1 is SQVTM and CDR2 is ANQGSEA. The CDR3 is 14 residues long. V was clipped by 8 bases and J by 5 bases; unmatched bases: 9. The CDR3 loop is CSILAGAGTGELFF. The CDR3 nucleotides are TGCAGCATTTTAGCGGGGGCGGGGACCGGGGAGCTGTTTTTT.

The V and J genes are TRBV29-1 and TRBJ1-1, with a possible D match to TRBD1 (5 bases). CDR1 and CDR2 from the germline V gene are SQVTM and ANQGSEA. There are 12 residues in the CDR3. The germline V and J ends were trimmed by 4 bases and 6 bases, with 12 bases remaining between them. The CDR3 loop is CSVAAGEAEAFF. The CDR3 nucleotides read TGCAGCGTTGCGGCGGGGGAGGCTGAAGCTTTCTTT. The full variable domain, in which reference TRBV29-1 and TRBJ1-1 provide the parts outside the CDR3, is SAVISQKPSRDICQRGTSLTIQCQVDSQVTMMFWYRQQPGQSLTLIATANQGSEATYESGFVIDKFPISRPNLTFSTLTVSNMSPEDSSIYLCSVAAGEAEAFFGQGTRLTVV.